This entry features one TCR beta chain sequence. What it binds is unknown. The ends were cut back, 4 bases at V and 2 bases at J, with 15 bases in the middle. The CDR3 is made up of 15 amino acids. TCRdb keeps only in-frame clones here, not all; method: immunoSEQ multiplex PCR. The data show roughly 100,000 clones, with roughly nine tenths seen just once and around 1.6% held by the top ten. These data are taken from a study of T cell responses to AZD1222 COVID-19 vaccine. Findings and limits, study-wide: Donors, mostly white British, included more females; clonal diversity was possibly underestimated. Dominant at 160-218 and 743-854, vaccine-associated CD4 TCRs also spanned spike.

The sequence came from an adult in good health. Material: peripheral blood, obtained on day 0 of AZD1222 vaccination. The chain joins TRBV5-3 to TRBJ1-1, with D tentatively TRBD1 (5 bases). TRBV5-3 is reported as an ORF; its role is uncertain. As DNA, the CDR3 is TGTGCCAGAAGCCCTAGGGACGGACACAACACTGAAGCTTTCTTT. Encoded protein: CARSPRDGHNTEAFF.